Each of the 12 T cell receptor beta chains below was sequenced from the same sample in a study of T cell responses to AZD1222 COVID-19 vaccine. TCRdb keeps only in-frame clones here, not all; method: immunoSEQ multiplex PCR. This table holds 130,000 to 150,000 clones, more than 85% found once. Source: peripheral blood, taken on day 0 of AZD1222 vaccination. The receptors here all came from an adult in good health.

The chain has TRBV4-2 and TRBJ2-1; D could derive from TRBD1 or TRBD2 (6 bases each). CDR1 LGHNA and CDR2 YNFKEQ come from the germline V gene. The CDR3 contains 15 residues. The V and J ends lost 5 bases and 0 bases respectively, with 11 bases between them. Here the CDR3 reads CASSKRGDSYNEQFF. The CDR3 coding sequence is TGTGCCAGCAGCAAAAGGGGGGACTCCTACAATGAGCAGTTCTTC.

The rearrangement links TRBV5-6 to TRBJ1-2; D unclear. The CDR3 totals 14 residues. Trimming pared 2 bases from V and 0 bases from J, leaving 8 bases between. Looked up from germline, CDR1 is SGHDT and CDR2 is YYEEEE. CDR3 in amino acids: CASSLPRTNYGYTF. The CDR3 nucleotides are TGTGCCAGCAGCTTACCGAGGACTAACTATGGCTACACCTTC.

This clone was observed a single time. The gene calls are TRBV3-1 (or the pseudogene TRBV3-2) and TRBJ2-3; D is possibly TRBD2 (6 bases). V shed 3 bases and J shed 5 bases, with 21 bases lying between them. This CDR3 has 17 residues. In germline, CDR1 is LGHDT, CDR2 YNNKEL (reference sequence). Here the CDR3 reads CASSHLPGRWGLDTQYF. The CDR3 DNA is TGTGCCAGCAGCCACTTACCGGGACGTTGGGGACTAGATACGCAGTATTTT.

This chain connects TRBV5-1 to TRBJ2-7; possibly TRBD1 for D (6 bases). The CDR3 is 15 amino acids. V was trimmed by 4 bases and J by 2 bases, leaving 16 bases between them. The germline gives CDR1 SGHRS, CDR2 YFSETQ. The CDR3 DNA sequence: TGCGCCAGCAGCCTGGGGGCTACCCCCCCCTACGAGCAGTACTTC. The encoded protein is CASSLGATPPYEQYF.

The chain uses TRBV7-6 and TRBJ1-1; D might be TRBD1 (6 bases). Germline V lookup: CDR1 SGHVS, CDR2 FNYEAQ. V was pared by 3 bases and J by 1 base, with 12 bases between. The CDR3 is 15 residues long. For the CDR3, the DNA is TGTGCCAGCAGCTTCCAGGGGCGGGGGAACACTGAAGCTTTCTTT. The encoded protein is CASSFQGRGNTEAFF.

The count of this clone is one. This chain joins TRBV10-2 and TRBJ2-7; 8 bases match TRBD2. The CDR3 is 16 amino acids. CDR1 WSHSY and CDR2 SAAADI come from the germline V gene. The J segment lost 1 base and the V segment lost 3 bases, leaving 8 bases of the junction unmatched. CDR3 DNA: TGCGCCAGCAGTGACCTAGCGGGCCAAAGGTCCTACGAGCAGTACTTC. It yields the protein CASSDLAGQRSYEQYF.

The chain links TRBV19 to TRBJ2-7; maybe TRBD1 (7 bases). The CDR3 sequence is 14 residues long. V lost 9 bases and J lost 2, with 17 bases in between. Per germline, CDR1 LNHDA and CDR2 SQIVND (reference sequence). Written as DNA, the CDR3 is TGTGCCAGCAGGGCGGGACAGTTTACCTACGAGCAGTACTTC. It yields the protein CASRAGQFTYEQYF.

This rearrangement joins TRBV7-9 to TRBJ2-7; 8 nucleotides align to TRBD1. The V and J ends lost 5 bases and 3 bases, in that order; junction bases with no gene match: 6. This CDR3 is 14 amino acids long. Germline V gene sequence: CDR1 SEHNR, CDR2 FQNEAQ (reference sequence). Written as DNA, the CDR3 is TGTGCCAGCAGCACTCAGGGGGCAGGCTACGAGCAGTACTTC. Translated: CASSTQGAGYEQYF.

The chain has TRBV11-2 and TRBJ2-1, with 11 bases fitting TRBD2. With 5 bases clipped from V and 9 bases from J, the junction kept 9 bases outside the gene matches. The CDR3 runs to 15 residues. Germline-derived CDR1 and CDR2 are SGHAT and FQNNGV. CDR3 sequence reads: CASSQTLAGGLEQFF. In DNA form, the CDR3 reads TGTGCCAGCAGCCAGACCCTAGCGGGAGGTCTTGAGCAGTTCTTC. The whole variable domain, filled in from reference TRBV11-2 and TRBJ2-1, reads EAGVAQSPRYKIIEKRQSVAFWCNPISGHATLYWYQQILGQGPKLLIQFQNNGVVDDSQLPKDRFSAERLKGVDSTLKIQPAKLEDSAVYLCASSQTLAGGLEQFFGPGTRLTVL.

The CDR3 is CASNLGQGYGYTF. In nucleotides, the CDR3 is TGTGCCAGCAATCTGGGACAGGGTTATGGCTACACCTTC. The chain is built from TRBV6-5 and TRBJ1-2, with TRBD1 matching over 9 bases. Germline-derived CDR1 and CDR2 are MNHEY and SVGAGI. V was clipped by 7 bases and J by 5 bases; unmatched bases: 5. The CDR3 length is 13 residues.

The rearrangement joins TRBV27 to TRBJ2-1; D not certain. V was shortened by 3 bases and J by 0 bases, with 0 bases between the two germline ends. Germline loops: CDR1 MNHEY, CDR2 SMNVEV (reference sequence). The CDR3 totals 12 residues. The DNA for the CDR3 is TGTGCCAGCAGTTTCTCCTACAATGAGCAGTTCTTC. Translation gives CASSFSYNEQFF.

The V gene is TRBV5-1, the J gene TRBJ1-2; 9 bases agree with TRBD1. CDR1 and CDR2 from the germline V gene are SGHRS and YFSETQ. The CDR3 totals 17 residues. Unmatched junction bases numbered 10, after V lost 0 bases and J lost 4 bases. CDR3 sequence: CASSLDRGPLFPYGYTF. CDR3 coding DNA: TGCGCCAGCAGCTTGGACAGGGGGCCCCTTTTTCCCTATGGCTACACCTTC. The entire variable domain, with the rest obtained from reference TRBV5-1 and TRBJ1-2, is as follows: KAGVTQTPRYLIKTRGQQVTLSCSPISGHRSVSWYQQTPGQGLQFLFEYFSETQRNKGNFPGRFSGRQFSNSRSEMNVSTLELGDSALYLCASSLDRGPLFPYGYTFGSGTRLTVV.